This passage covers 18 T cell receptor beta chains from one sample sequenced in a study of blood T cells in healthy people across ages. A second PCR of roughly 7 to 11 cycles used a sample-barcoded 5' primer and a J-beta primer mix. TCRdb processed the 5' RACE reads anew with MiXCR; each CDR3 protein has one entry. The sample shows around 1.5 million distinct CDR3 sequences, 59% of them seen only once. Sequencing was done on a sample of blood. The source is a young man in good health.

In regard to this clonotype: The junction differs from germline at one of its ends, possibly a read error. The chain joins TRBV6-5 to TRBJ1-1; 8 bases agree with TRBD1. Per germline, CDR1 MNHEY and CDR2 SVGAGI. This CDR3 region has 13 residues. This chain's CDR3 is CACSSDRVTEAFF. The DNA for the CDR3 is TGTGCCTGCAGCTCGGACAGGGTCACTGAAGCTTTCTTT.

As concerns this clonotype: Germline and junction disagree at one end, which may indicate a read error. This chain uses TRBV7-9 with TRBJ2-6, with TRBD2 as a possible D gene (5 bases). The CDR3 is 17 amino acids. CDR1 and CDR2 from the germline V gene are SEHNR and FQNEAQ (reference sequence). DNA for the CDR3: TGTGCCAGCAGCTTAGGGACCCAGAGCGCCGGGGTCAACGTCCTGACTTTC. Translation gives CASSLGTQSAGVNVLTF.

The chain joins TRBV9 to TRBJ2-3; D possibly corresponds to TRBD2 (7 bases). Looked up from germline, CDR1 is SGDLS and CDR2 is YYNGEE. The germline V and J ends were trimmed by 2 bases and 0 bases, with 13 bases remaining between them. The length of the CDR3 is 16 residues. This chain's CDR3 is CASSVGGTTSTDTQYF. In DNA form, the CDR3 reads TGTGCCAGCAGCGTGGGGGGGACAACTAGCACAGATACGCAGTATTTT. Together with reference TRBV9 and TRBJ2-3, the CDR3 gives the full variable domain: DSGVTQTPKHLITATGQRVTLRCSPRSGDLSVYWYQQSLDQGLQFLIQYYNGEERAKGNILERFSAQQFPDLHSELNLSSLELGDSALYFCASSVGGTTSTDTQYFGPGTRLTVL.

V is TRBV11-2 and J is TRBJ2-2; no clear D gene. There are 14 residues in the CDR3. Trimming removed 1 base at V and 4 bases at J, with 7 bases between. The germline CDR1 and CDR2 sequences are SGHAT and FQNNGV. Here the CDR3 reads CASSLGPATGELFF. CDR3 coding DNA: TGTGCCAGCAGCTTAGGCCCAGCCACCGGGGAGCTGTTTTTT.

This clonotype was seen ten or more times. V is TRBV29-1 and J is TRBJ2-5, with D uncertain. This CDR3 has 14 amino acids. CDR1 is SQVTM, CDR2 ANQGSEA, per germline. Trimming took off 6 bases at V and 4 bases at J, with 18 bases between the two ends. CDR3 region: CSVAEVLPRETQYF. CDR3 bases: TGCAGCGTCGCAGAAGTCCTGCCTAGAGAGACCCAGTACTTC.

The chain combines TRBV28 with TRBJ1-6; 7 bases are shared with TRBD1. Germline V gene lookup returns CDR1 MDHEN and CDR2 SYDVKM. This CDR3 has 12 residues. Germline trimming cut 10 bases from V and 10 bases from J; bases unmatched to any gene: 7. CDR3 loop: CAIDTGDSPLHF. Here the CDR3 DNA reads TGTGCCATCGATACAGGGGACTCACCCCTCCACTTT.

The rearrangement links TRBV7-2 to TRBJ1-4; no definite D call. Trimming shortened V by 5 bases and J by 4 bases, and 11 bases separated the two germline ends. This CDR3 comprises 14 residues. Germline CDR1 SGHTA, CDR2 FQGNSA. The CDR3 sequence: CASSANTLNEKLFF. DNA for the CDR3: TGTGCCAGCAGCGCCAACACTCTTAATGAAAAACTGTTTTTT.

The sample holds a few counts of this clonotype. The chain recombines TRBV14 with TRBJ1-2; tentatively, D is TRBD1 (5 bases). The V gene lost 0 bases and the J gene lost 2 bases, with 19 bases spanning the gap. This CDR3 region has 18 residues. In germline, CDR1 is SGHDN, CDR2 FVKESK. The CDR3: CASSQDRQVGRRNYGYTF. For the CDR3, the DNA is TGTGCCAGCAGCCAAGATCGTCAAGTGGGGCGCAGGAACTATGGCTACACCTTC.

The chain carries TRBV6-5 and TRBJ2-1, with 7 bases aligning to TRBD2. CDR3 length: 18 amino acids. The germline CDR1 and CDR2 sequences are MNHEY and SVGAGI. V lost 0 bases and J lost 7; bases outside the gene matches: 15. For the CDR3, the DNA is TGTGCCAGCAGTTACTCGCATCTGGCTGGGCGGGAGAAGAATGAGCAGTTCTTC. It yields the protein CASSYSHLAGREKNEQFF.

This clonotype was picked up a small number of times. The chain links TRBV12-3 or TRBV12-4 to TRBJ2-1; D uncertain. The germline V and J ends were trimmed by 5 bases and 8 bases, with 13 bases remaining between them. The CDR3 loop spans 13 amino acids. CDR3 loop: CASSISPLDEQFF. CDR3 bases: TGTGCCAGCAGTATCTCCCCCTTGGATGAGCAGTTCTTC.

The V and J genes are TRBV4-1 and TRBJ1-2, with D unresolved. CDR1 is MGHRA and CDR2 is YSYEKL in the germline V gene. This CDR3 spans 12 amino acids. V was shortened by 0 bases and J by 11 bases, with 10 bases between the two germline ends. The CDR3: CASSQDPQHYTF. The CDR3 coding sequence is TGCGCCAGCAGCCAAGATCCCCAACATTACACCTTC.

This clonotype appeared a few times. The rearrangement links TRBV7-9 to TRBJ1-2; 7 bases line up with TRBD1. Per the germline V gene, CDR1 is SEHNR and CDR2 is FQNEAQ (reference sequence). Trimming cost V 4 bases and J 4 bases; bases outside gene matches: 9. The CDR3 has 15 amino acids. CDR3 DNA sequence: TGTGCCAGCAGCTCCCGCGGGACAGAGATCTATGGCTACACCTTC. Translated, it gives CASSSRGTEIYGYTF.

The CDR3 reads CSARGSQGGTRLNEQFF. CDR3 DNA sequence: TGCAGTGCTAGAGGGTCACAGGGAGGGACTAGACTTAATGAGCAGTTCTTC. The chain links TRBV20-1 to TRBJ2-1; 8 bases line up with TRBD2. V lost 1 base, J lost 7 bases, and 15 bases stayed unmatched. This CDR3 comprises 17 residues. Germline CDR1 is DFQATT and CDR2 is SNEGSKA (reference sequence).

This clonotype came up a few times. J is TRBJ2-5 and V is TRBV6-2 or TRBV6-3, with D unclear. The CDR3 has 13 amino acids. V was pared by 4 bases and J by 1 base, with 7 bases between. Per germline, CDR1 MNHEY and CDR2 SVGEGT. This CDR3 reads CASSFVTQETQYF. CDR3 DNA sequence: TGTGCCAGCAGTTTCGTTACCCAAGAGACCCAGTACTTC.

The table lists this clonotype with a few counts. The chain couples TRBV29-1 to TRBJ2-1; D is unresolved. This CDR3 is 13 amino acids long. Germline values: CDR1 SQVTM, CDR2 ANQGSEA. The germline V and J ends were trimmed by 7 bases and 4 bases, with 14 bases remaining between them. CDR3 amino acids: CSGTEGFYNEQFF. The CDR3 DNA sequence: TGCAGCGGGACGGAAGGTTTTTACAATGAGCAGTTCTTC.

This chain joins TRBV12-3 or TRBV12-4 and TRBJ2-7; D might be TRBD2 (6 bases). The CDR3 length is 13 residues. The germline V and J ends were trimmed by 5 bases and 6 bases, with 14 bases remaining between them. The CDR3 DNA reads as TGTGCCAGCAGTAATGAGCGGGTGGGCGAGCAGTACTTC. This encodes CASSNERVGEQYF.

This clonotype was recorded a few times. The chain employs TRBV5-1 and TRBJ1-2; D may be TRBD1 (5 bases). Trimming pared 4 bases from V and 5 bases from J, leaving 18 bases between. The CDR3 sequence is 15 residues long. Germline V gene sequence: CDR1 SGHRS, CDR2 YFSETQ. CDR3 DNA: TGCGCCAGCAGCCCCGGGACCAGAACTCTGTATGGCTACACCTTC. Residues: CASSPGTRTLYGYTF.

This clonotype showed up just a few times. V usage is TRBV11-2 and J usage is TRBJ2-3; no clear D gene. Between the trimmed V and J ends, which lost 7 bases and 6 bases, there was a span of 11 bases. This CDR3 spans 12 amino acids. Germline CDR1 SGHAT, CDR2 FQNNGV. The CDR3 DNA reads TGTGCCAGCACTCTCACAAGTGATACGCAGTATTTT. It is translated as CASTLTSDTQYF.